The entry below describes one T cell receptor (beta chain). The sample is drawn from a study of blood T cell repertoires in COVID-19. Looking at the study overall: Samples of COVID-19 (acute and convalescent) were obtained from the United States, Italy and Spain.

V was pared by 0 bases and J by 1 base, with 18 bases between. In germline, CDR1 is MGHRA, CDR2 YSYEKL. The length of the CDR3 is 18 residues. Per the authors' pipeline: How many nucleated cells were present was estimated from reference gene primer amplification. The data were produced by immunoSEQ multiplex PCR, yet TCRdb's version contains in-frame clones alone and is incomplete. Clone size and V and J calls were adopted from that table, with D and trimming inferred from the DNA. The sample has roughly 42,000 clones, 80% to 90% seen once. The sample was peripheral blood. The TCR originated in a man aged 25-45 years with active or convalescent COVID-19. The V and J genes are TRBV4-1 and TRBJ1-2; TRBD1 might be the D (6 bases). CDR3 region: CASSQDRGGALINYGYTF. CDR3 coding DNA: TGCGCCAGCAGCCAAGATCGAGGGGGAGCGCTCATTAACTATGGCTACACCTTC.